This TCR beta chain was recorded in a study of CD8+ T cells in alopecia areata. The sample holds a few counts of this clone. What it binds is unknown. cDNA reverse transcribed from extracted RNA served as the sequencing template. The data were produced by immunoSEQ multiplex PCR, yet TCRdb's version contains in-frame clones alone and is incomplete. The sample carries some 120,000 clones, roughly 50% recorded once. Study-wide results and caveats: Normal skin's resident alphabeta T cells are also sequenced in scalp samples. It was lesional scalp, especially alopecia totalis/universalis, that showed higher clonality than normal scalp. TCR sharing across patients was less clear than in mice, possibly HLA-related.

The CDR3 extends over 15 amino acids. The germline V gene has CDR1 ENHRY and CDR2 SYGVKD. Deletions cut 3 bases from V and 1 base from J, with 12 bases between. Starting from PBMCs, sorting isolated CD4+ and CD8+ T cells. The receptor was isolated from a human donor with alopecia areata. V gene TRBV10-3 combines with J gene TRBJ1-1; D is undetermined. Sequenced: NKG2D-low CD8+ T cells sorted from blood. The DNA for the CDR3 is TGTGCCATCAGTGACTCCGGGCCCTCGAACACTGAAGCTTTCTTT. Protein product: CAISDSGPSNTEAFF.